The rows below give T cell receptor beta chains drawn from one sample of a study of siplizumab effects on memory and regulatory T cells. The table came from immunoSEQ multiplex PCR; TCRdb's copy has only in-frame clones and leaves some out. The repertoire holds 45,000 to 60,000 clones, with about 90% as singletons. Material for sequencing was naive CD8+ T cells sorted from blood. Receptors originate from a human donor in good health. The CDR3 runs from the conserved cysteine through the conserved F or W. A D gene is named only where the DNA matches it firmly. Clone sizes are given selectively: once, few, many, or a class where the clone is expanded.

j_call | d_call | clone_size | v_call | cdr3_aa | cdr3_nt
TRBJ2-5 | . | . | TRBV19 | CASSSSTRGLGETQYF | TGTGCCAGTAGTTCCTCGACCCGTGGATTGGGAGAGACCCAGTACTTC
TRBJ2-2 | . | . | TRBV27 | CASSLRTGELFF | TGTGCCAGCAGCCTGCGCACCGGGGAGCTGTTTTTT
TRBJ2-7 | TRBD2 | . | TRBV2 | CASRHASGVVSYEQYF | TGTGCCAGCAGACACGCTAGCGGGGTGGTCTCCTACGAGCAGTACTTC
TRBJ2-2 | . | . | TRBV27 | CASRRTGELFF | TGTGCCAGCCGACGGACCGGGGAGCTGTTTTTT
TRBJ2-6 | . | . | TRBV9 | CASSSLTRLSGANVLTF | TGTGCCAGCAGCTCCTTAACCCGCCTCTCTGGGGCCAACGTCCTGACTTTC
TRBJ2-3 | TRBD1 | . | TRBV7-9 | CASSITPGQGASTDTQYF | TGTGCCAGCAGCATTACACCGGGACAGGGGGCAAGCACAGATACGCAGTATTTT
TRBJ1-6 | TRBD1 | . | TRBV19 | CASSIAGTGNSPLHF | TGTGCCAGTAGTATTGCCGGGACAGGCAATTCACCCCTCCACTTT
TRBJ2-7 | . | . | TRBV27 | CASSFIGTTYEQYF | TGTGCCAGCAGTTTTATCGGAACCACCTACGAGCAGTACTTC
TRBJ2-1 | . | . | TRBV11-2 | CASSSMDSHRYNEQFF | TGTGCCAGCAGCTCAATGGACAGCCATAGATACAATGAGCAGTTCTTC
TRBJ2-7 | . | . | TRBV4-1 | CASSQDPAGSYVEQYF | TGCGCCAGCAGCCAAGATCCGGCTGGGAGTTACGTGGAGCAGTACTTC
TRBJ1-1 | TRBD1 | . | TRBV6-5 | CASSYRGQLTEAFF | TGTGCCAGCAGTTACCGGGGACAGTTAACTGAAGCTTTCTTT
TRBJ2-7 | . | . | TRBV27 | CASSLGMVGTYEQYF | TGTGCCAGCAGTTTAGGCATGGTAGGAACCTACGAGCAGTACTTC
TRBJ1-2 | . | . | TRBV30 | CAWRESGGRYGYTF | TGTGCCTGGAGAGAGAGTGGGGGGAGGTATGGCTACACCTTC
TRBJ2-5 | . | . | TRBV11-2 | CASSHADILEGETQYF | TGTGCCAGCAGCCACGCGGACATTCTTGAGGGGGAGACCCAGTACTTC
TRBJ1-6 | . | . | TRBV30 | CAWSVWGSDNSPLHF | TGTGCCTGGAGTGTATGGGGCTCTGATAATTCACCCCTCCACTTT
TRBJ2-1 | . | once | TRBV19 | CASSNRDSGNEQFF | TGTGCCAGTAGTAACCGGGACTCAGGGAATGAGCAGTTCTTC
TRBJ2-7 | . | . | TRBV25-1 | CASSQGQSSPLYEQYF | TGTGCCAGCAGTCAAGGACAGTCCTCCCCCCTCTACGAGCAGTACTTC
TRBJ2-7 | . | . | TRBV6-6 | CATTEQYF | TGTGCCACAACGGAGCAGTACTTC
TRBJ2-7 | TRBD2 | . | TRBV18 | CASSPLPIGDYSYEQYF | TGTGCCAGCTCACCATTGCCAATCGGGGACTACTCCTACGAGCAGTACTTC
TRBJ1-1 | TRBD1 | few | TRBV6-5 | CASSSWTGKSQAFF | TGTGCCAGCAGTTCGTGGACAGGGAAGTCCCAAGCTTTCTTT
TRBJ2-7 | . | . | TRBV29-1 | CSVSSGPYEQYF | TGCAGCGTTTCCTCCGGACCCTACGAGCAGTACTTC
TRBJ1-5 | . | few | TRBV7-9 | CASSLDSNQPQHF | TGTGCCAGCAGCTTAGATAGCAATCAGCCCCAGCATTTT
TRBJ2-1 | . | . | TRBV19 | CASSMEPGELEQFF | TGTGCCAGTAGTATGGAGCCAGGGGAGTTGGAGCAGTTCTTC
TRBJ2-1 | . | once | TRBV19 | CASSPFFPDRNEQFF | TGTGCCAGTAGCCCTTTTTTCCCCGACAGAAATGAGCAGTTCTTC
TRBJ2-2 | . | once | TRBV7-9 | CASSREFGELFF | TGTGCCAGCAGCCGGGAGTTCGGGGAGCTGTTTTTT
TRBJ2-1 | . | . | TRBV19 | CASTRGSSYNEQFF | TGTGCCAGTACTCGGGGGAGCTCCTACAATGAGCAGTTCTTC
TRBJ2-5 | TRBD2 | . | TRBV9 | CASSEGLGLAGETQYF | TGTGCCAGCAGCGAGGGCCTGGGACTAGCGGGCGAGACCCAGTACTTC
TRBJ2-7 | . | . | TRBV5-1 | CASSPDWGRYEQYF | TGCGCCAGCAGCCCGGACTGGGGACGTTACGAGCAGTACTTC
TRBJ1-3 | . | . | TRBV5-1 | CASSLDLGAGNTIYF | TGCGCCAGCAGCTTGGATTTAGGGGCTGGAAACACCATATATTTT
TRBJ2-1 | . | . | TRBV5-4 | CASSLQGPEQFF | TGTGCCAGCAGCCTCCAGGGACCCGAGCAGTTCTTC
TRBJ2-7 | . | . | TRBV19 | CASSISLGTNEQYF | TGTGCCAGTAGTATCTCGCTTGGGACAAACGAGCAGTACTTC
TRBJ2-7 | . | . | TRBV6-6 | CASSYRADEQYF | TGTGCCAGCAGTTACCGGGCAGACGAGCAGTACTTC
TRBJ2-2 | TRBD1 | . | TRBV7-9 | CASSAWDRRNTGELFF | TGTGCCAGCAGCGCTTGGGACAGGAGAAACACCGGGGAGCTGTTTTTT
TRBJ2-7 | . | . | TRBV7-6 | CASSLSTGSPYEQYF | TGTGCCAGCAGCTTAAGTACGGGGTCACCCTACGAGCAGTACTTC
TRBJ2-1 | . | . | TRBV6-4 | CASSPGNNEQFF | TGTGCCAGCAGTCCCGGGAACAATGAGCAGTTCTTC
TRBJ2-7 | TRBD2 | once | TRBV5-6 | CASSLGGSLYEQYF | TGTGCCAGCAGCTTGGGCGGGAGTTTATACGAGCAGTACTTC